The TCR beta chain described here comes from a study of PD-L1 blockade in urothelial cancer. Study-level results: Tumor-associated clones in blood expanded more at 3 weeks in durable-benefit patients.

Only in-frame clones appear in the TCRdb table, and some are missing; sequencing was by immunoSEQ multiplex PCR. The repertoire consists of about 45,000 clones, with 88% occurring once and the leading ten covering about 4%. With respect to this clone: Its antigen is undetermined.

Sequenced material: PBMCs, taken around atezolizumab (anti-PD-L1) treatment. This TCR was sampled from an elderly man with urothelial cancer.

CDR3 region: CATDGGAETQYF. CDR3 in DNA: TGTGCCACCGACGGTGGGGCAGAGACCCAGTACTTC. The V call is TRBV10-3, the J call TRBJ2-5, with D possibly being TRBD1 (5 bases). CDR1 ENHRY and CDR2 SYGVKD come from the germline V gene. Trimming stripped 10 bases from V and 4 bases from J, with 13 bases between. This CDR3 comprises 12 residues.